Each of the 19 T cell receptor beta chains below was sequenced from the same sample in a study of post-analysis software for immune sequencing data. Study results and limitations: About 5 TRBV segments, including TRBV5-6, TRBV5-1 and TRBV20-1, were more frequent in patients than controls.

Their antigen targets remain unknown. Every TCR beta cDNA library bore unique molecular identifiers. TCRdb ran MiXCR on the PCR reads and lists one entry per CDR3 protein. The sample holds 740,000 or so distinct CDR3 sequences; roughly 50% are singletons and the top ten take under 6%. Material: blood. These receptors all stem from a girl under 18 with multiple sclerosis.

The CDR3 nucleotides read TGCGCCAGCAGCTTAGGGACTGAACCTTGGACCCAGTACTTC. Amino acid sequence: CASSLGTEPWTQYF. The V gene is TRBV5-1, the J gene TRBJ2-5, with a possible D match to TRBD2 (6 bases). Deletions cut 2 bases from V and 7 bases from J, with 15 bases between. The CDR3 is 14 residues long. Germline CDR1 SGHRS, CDR2 YFSETQ.

The chain employs TRBV27 and TRBJ2-7; D is unresolved. The length of the CDR3 is 13 residues. V shed 6 bases and J shed 1 base, with 10 bases lying between them. Germline CDR1 is MNHEY and CDR2 is SMNVEV (reference sequence). CDR3 DNA: TGTGCCAGCAGGGGGTCAGGATCCTACGAGCAGTACTTC. Protein: CASRGSGSYEQYF.

The genes are TRBV12-3 or TRBV12-4 and TRBJ1-4, with no clear D. Between the trimmed V and J ends, which lost 5 bases and 8 bases, there was a span of 18 bases. The CDR3 is 15 residues long. The DNA for the CDR3 is TGTGCCAGCAGTCTACCTTCTTTAGCTGGGGAAAAACTGTTTTTT. This encodes CASSLPSLAGEKLFF.

The chain carries TRBV6-9 and TRBJ2-7, with D uncertain. V was trimmed by 8 bases and J by 5 bases, leaving 7 bases between them. The CDR3 spans 10 residues. The V gene's germline CDR1 is MNHGY and CDR2 SVAAGI. Here the CDR3 DNA reads TGTGCCAGCGTGCACAACGAGCAGTACTTC. This gives the protein CASVHNEQYF.

This sequence joins TRBV29-1 and TRBJ1-5, with D maybe TRBD1 (5 bases). Trimming removed 5 bases from V and 2 bases from J, with 22 bases in between. Germline-derived CDR1 and CDR2 are SQVTM and ANQGSEA. This CDR3 has 17 residues. In DNA form, the CDR3 reads TGCAGCGTTCAGCCCCTAGGGGAGAAGGTGGGCAATCAGCCCCAGCATTTT. Its translation is CSVQPLGEKVGNQPQHF.

CDR3 sequence: CASSIGTGWVNEQYF. The CDR3 nucleotides are TGTGCCAGTAGTATCGGGACAGGGTGGGTCAATGAGCAGTACTTC. The chain uses TRBV19 and TRBJ2-1; 9 positions agree with TRBD1. The end of the DNA fits TRBJ2-7 better, so the J call may be wrong. Germline CDR1 reads LNHDA; CDR2 reads SQIVND (reference sequence). The CDR3 loop spans 15 amino acids.

The J gene is TRBJ2-7, the V gene TRBV27; TRBD2 matches 7 bases. Germline lookup yields CDR1 MNHEY and CDR2 SMNVEV (reference sequence). The V segment lost 3 bases and the J segment 5 bases; nucleotides outside the gene matches: 16. This CDR3 region has 17 residues. CDR3 region: CASSFGPPSGSANEQYF. CDR3 nucleotides: TGTGCCAGCAGTTTCGGACCCCCTAGCGGATCAGCTAACGAGCAGTACTTC.

The genes are TRBV12-3 or TRBV12-4 and TRBJ1-5; tentatively, D is TRBD1 (6 bases). V lost 6 bases to trimming and J lost 8 bases, with 14 bases between them. The CDR3 covers 13 residues. The CDR3 is CASSQQGLEPQHF. The CDR3 DNA is TGTGCCAGCAGCCAACAGGGCTTGGAGCCCCAGCATTTT.

This clonotype was counted between two and nine times. The chain carries TRBV12-3 or TRBV12-4 and TRBJ2-1; TRBD2 aligns across 8 bases. The CDR3 has 16 residues. V was pared by 0 bases and J by 4 bases, with 5 bases of the junction left unmatched. The CDR3 spells CASSLAIAGTYNEQFF. The CDR3 DNA reads TGTGCCAGCAGTTTAGCGATAGCGGGAACATACAATGAGCAGTTCTTC.

This sequence joins TRBV5-1 and TRBJ2-7; D is ambiguous. V lost 0 bases, J lost 2 bases, and 9 bases lay in between. The CDR3 covers 14 residues. The germline V gene has CDR1 SGHRS and CDR2 YFSETQ. The DNA of the CDR3 is TGCGCCAGCAGCTTGGTTGTGCAACCCTACGAGCAGTACTTC. This sequence encodes CASSLVVQPYEQYF. Full variable domain (rest looked up from reference TRBV5-1 and TRBJ2-7): KAGVTQTPRYLIKTRGQQVTLSCSPISGHRSVSWYQQTPGQGLQFLFEYFSETQRNKGNFPGRFSGRQFSNSRSEMNVSTLELGDSALYLCASSLVVQPYEQYFGPGTRLTVT.

V is TRBV29-1 and J is TRBJ2-4; D gene unclear. The J call may be faulty, since TRBJ2-7 better matches the DNA end. The CDR3 is 12 amino acids. Germline V lookup: CDR1 SQVTM, CDR2 ANQGSEA. The CDR3 is CSVEDPGFEQYF. DNA for the CDR3: TGCAGCGTTGAAGATCCCGGTTTCGAGCAGTACTTC.

This clonotype appeared once. CDR3 in DNA: TGTGCCAGCAGTAACAGGGTACAAGAGACCCAGTACTTC. Its translation: CASSNRVQETQYF. This chain uses TRBV12-3 or TRBV12-4 with TRBJ2-5; maybe TRBD1 (6 bases). V lost 5 bases and J lost 2, with 9 bases in between. The CDR3 sequence is 13 residues long.

This clonotype was detected only a few times. The chain employs TRBV5-1 and TRBJ1-2; the D is unclear. Germline V gene data show CDR1 as SGHRS and CDR2 as YFSETQ. Deletions cut 2 bases from V and 4 bases from J, with 12 bases between. The CDR3 covers 14 residues. The CDR3 region is CASSLAGDVYGYTF. The CDR3, as DNA: TGCGCCAGCAGCTTAGCAGGCGACGTCTATGGCTACACCTTC.

The V gene is TRBV19, the J gene TRBJ1-2; TRBD1 aligns across 11 bases. J lost 8 bases, V lost 5 bases, and 7 bases had no gene match. CDR3 size: 14 residues. Germline loops: CDR1 LNHDA, CDR2 SQIVND (reference sequence). The chain's CDR3 is CASSVAGQGDGYTF. In DNA form, the CDR3 reads TGTGCCAGTAGTGTGGCGGGACAGGGGGACGGCTACACCTTC.

This chain connects TRBV29-1 to TRBJ2-7; D is possibly TRBD1 (7 bases). This CDR3 comprises 15 residues. Germline V gives CDR1 SQVTM, CDR2 ANQGSEA. The V end was cut by 1 base, the J end by 2 bases, with 15 bases between. The CDR3 sequence is CSVEGAGQSTYEQYF. As DNA, the CDR3 is TGCAGCGTTGAAGGGGCGGGACAGAGTACCTACGAGCAGTACTTC.

This chain connects TRBV20-1 to TRBJ2-1; D possibly corresponds to TRBD1 (6 bases). This CDR3 is 14 amino acids long. V lost 6 bases and J lost 2, with 14 bases in between. Germline lookup yields CDR1 DFQATT and CDR2 SNEGSKA (reference sequence). As DNA, the CDR3 is TGCAGTGCCCGTCGACGGACAGCCTACAATGAGCAGTTCTTC. Amino acid sequence: CSARRRTAYNEQFF.

This chain uses TRBV11-1 with TRBJ2-1, with TRBD1 matching over 8 bases. Germline assignment: CDR1 SGHAT and CDR2 FQDESV (reference sequence). The CDR3 consists of 18 residues. The ends lost 4 bases at V and 7 bases at J; junction bases unmatched: 18. The CDR3 DNA sequence: TGTGCCAGCAGCTCGGGCAGAGATCTGACAGGGGCACATAATGAGCAGTTCTTC. Translated, it gives CASSSGRDLTGAHNEQFF.

The genes are TRBV5-1 and TRBJ2-7; TRBD2 aligns across 8 bases. Germline V gives CDR1 SGHRS, CDR2 YFSETQ. The CDR3 loop spans 18 amino acids. Germline trimming cut 0 bases from V and 1 base from J; bases unmatched to any gene: 12. CDR3 sequence reads: CASSLASGLAGFSYEQYF. The CDR3 coding sequence is TGCGCCAGCAGCTTGGCCTCTGGGCTAGCGGGCTTTTCCTACGAGCAGTACTTC. Full variable domain (remainder filled in from reference TRBV5-1 and TRBJ2-7): KAGVTQTPRYLIKTRGQQVTLSCSPISGHRSVSWYQQTPGQGLQFLFEYFSETQRNKGNFPGRFSGRQFSNSRSEMNVSTLELGDSALYLCASSLASGLAGFSYEQYFGPGTRLTVT.

This chain links TRBV5-5 with TRBJ2-7; D not certain. Trimming removed 0 bases at V and 3 bases at J, with 13 bases between. The CDR3 has 15 amino acids. CDR1 is SGHKS, CDR2 YYEKEE, per germline (reference sequence). DNA for the CDR3: TGTGCCAGCAGCTTGGCCATGACGTCGGGCTACGAGCAGTACTTC. Translated, it gives CASSLAMTSGYEQYF.